Sequencing of this T cell receptor beta chain was carried out in a study of regulatory T cells in long-lasting Graves disease. CDR3 regions were amplified by Arm-PCR using iRepertoire HTBI primers to build TCR beta libraries. A single record per CDR3 protein comes from TCRdb applying MiXCR to the multiplex PCR reads. Of 350,000 to 500,000 distinct CDR3 sequences listed, around 15% are singletons. The sample's time point: newly diagnosed GD, antithyroid drugs for less than 3 months. PBMC-derived RNA was used for the TCR library. Patients met American Thyroid Association criteria for Graves' disease. Germline values: CDR1 GTSNPN, CDR2 SVGIG (reference sequence). The CDR3 has 11 amino acids. Regarding this clonotype: This may stem from a read error, because a much larger clone lies one nucleotide away.

These records were also assigned to another study, of T cells in Graves' hyperthyroidism and ophthalmopathy. That source reports: The definition of stable Graves' hyperthyroidism was no ophthalmopathy progression within 18 months. Uncontrolled infection, other autoimmune disease, pregnancy and lactation each barred patients from inclusion.

The sample consisted of peripheral blood mononuclear cells (PBMCs), taken at new diagnosis, from a patient treated with antithyroid drugs. The chain recombines TRBV30 with TRBJ2-5; TRBD2 agrees at 7 bases. This TCR was sampled from a woman aged 45-65 years with Graves disease. CDR3 protein: CAWGSGETEYF. As DNA, the CDR3 is TGTGCCTGGGGAAGCGGGGAGACCGAGTACTTC.